This T cell receptor (beta chain) was identified during a study of lymphopenia after photon versus proton radiotherapy. Notes on the study in general: Larger post-nadir TCR diversity loss correlated inversely with survival in deceased patients. After lymphocyte nadir, photon-treated repertoires showed oligoclonal expansion, especially CD8+ Temra. Proton therapy kept repertoires fairly stable, unlike photons, which gained effector/memory cells.

Only in-frame clones appear in the TCRdb table, and some are missing; sequencing was by immunoSEQ multiplex PCR. The sample lists 35,000 to 45,000 clones; approximately 83% were seen once. This clone showed up just a few times. What it binds is not known. Germline CDR1 is MNHNY and CDR2 is SVGAGI (reference sequence). The V and J ends lost 6 bases and 5 bases respectively, with 13 bases between them. The CDR3 extends over 13 amino acids. The receptor was derived from an older woman with pancreatic cancer. The sample in question was peripheral blood, obtained from a patient treated with proton-based radiotherapy. This chain links TRBV6-6 with TRBJ2-5, with a possible D match to TRBD2 (6 bases). CDR3: CASRPTSGETQYF. The CDR3 DNA follows: TGTGCCAGCAGACCGACGAGCGGGGAGACCCAGTACTTC.